This T cell receptor beta chain was obtained from a study of early T cells in non-severe SARS-CoV-2 infection. Across the study: Sequencing input comprised bulk RNA from unsorted whole blood; chain pairing was not available.

This CDR3 region has 14 residues. Regarding this clonotype: One junction end disagrees with the germline gene, perhaps due to a read error.

Individual cDNA molecules carried attached unique molecular identifiers. TCRdb used MiXCR to reprocess the 5' RACE reads, holding one entry per CDR3 protein. The profile shows 55,000 to 75,000 distinct CDR3 sequences, about 7.7% of them singletons. This TCR derives from an adult who was a healthcare worker with PCR-confirmed SARS-CoV-2 infection or an uninfected control (not recorded which). The sequenced sample consisted of whole blood. The chain combines TRBV6-7 with TRBJ2-2, with TRBD2 matching 7 bases. TRBV6-7 is flagged as an ORF with uncertain function. In DNA form, the CDR3 reads TGTACCAGCAGAGCGGGAATGGTGGCCGGGGAGCTGTTTTTT. As protein: CTSRAGMVAGELFF.